This T cell receptor beta chain was obtained from a study of shared clonotypes between healthy human individuals (dated by TCRdb to 2020 to 2022). Context from the whole study: The cohort included three men and two women between 18 and 49 years of age. For each donor, CD4 naive and CD4 memory were each given three plates, CD8 naive was given two plates, and CD8 memory was given one plate. To estimate repertoire size and how much clonotype sharing occurs between individuals, the study deeply sequenced the blood TCR repertoires of several healthy adults. To increase sequencing depth and limit assay-specific biases, TCR repertoire library preparation and sequencing were carried out by different laboratories using diverse techniques. Per donor, leukapheresis produced somewhere between about 0.94 and 9 billion PBMCs. Beyond this particular receptor, the publication reports: Higher generation probabilities were observed for clonotypes shared by all four sorted-subset donors than for non-shared clonotypes. The small number of donors limited the genetic and exposure-history diversity represented. Incomplete sequencing was indicated by rarefaction of sorted-subset datasets, despite the large sequencing depth. Across a handful of donors, approximately 5% of naive CD4, roughly 3.4% of naive CD8, roughly 2.2% of memory CD4, and 0.4% to 0.45% of memory CD8 clonotypes were shared. Based on pairwise subsampling, the degree of clonotype sharing among donors was expected to be affected by sequencing depth. Larger estimated clonotype richness was generally found for naive subsets than for memory subsets. Sampling was limited to blood, and TCR repertoires in tissue likely differ from TCR repertoires in blood.

V is cut back by 5 bases and J by 11 bases, with 11 bases in the junction unmatched. Via the germline V gene, CDR1 is SGHTA and CDR2 FQGTGA. Including the terminal cysteine and phenylalanine, the CDR3 comprises 14 residues. Of the read, only the CDR3 DNA is kept; its 42 bases are in frame from base 1. TCR CDR3 regions were amplified from genomic DNA by multiplex PCR using the deep immunoSEQ assay. Extracted genomic DNA from each cell subset was distributed evenly across all wells of several immunoSEQ 96-well plates, and each plate was treated as a replicate. For sorted subsets, about 200 ng genomic DNA, equal to about 30,000 T cell genomes, was loaded into each replicate PCR. Purified libraries were quantified with a Qubit 3.0 fluorometer, sized on a Bioanalyzer 2100, and re-quantified with the KAPA Library Quantification kit. Every immunoSEQ 96-well plate was sequenced on a separate single-read 150-cycle Illumina NextSeq 550 flow cell. As for how the authors treated the data: Because only junctional sequences without quality scores were contained in the immunoSEQ output, filtering matching that applied to full-length reads could not be performed. Sequences were annotated with PyIR, a Python wrapper for IgBLAST v1.9, and V/J genes and CDR3 were assigned using IMGT germline references. Reads were filtered out if the reads had weak V/J assignments (E-value above 1e-6), no CDR3, stop codons, out-of-frame junctions, or ambiguous translated residues. V3J clonotypes were defined as sequences sharing the same inferred V gene, J gene, and CDR3 amino acid sequence. To compute the percentage overlap between repertoires, the number of shared unique clonotypes was divided by the size of the smaller repertoire. Repertoire richness was assessed with RTK rarefaction, the Chao1 estimator, and Recon v2.1 estimates of unobserved clonotypes. OLGA was used to compute generation probabilities for all TCRbeta clonotypes that the gDNA method yielded from a handful of donors. The source is immuneACCESS, and TCRdb retained only in-frame sequences with V and J called. Part of the clones is not carried over; for the studies checked, unresolved V genes explain less than half of this, and the remainder is unexplained. V and J calls and clone size are those listed in that table; D and trimming were worked out from the DNA. This sample is represented by around 1 million clones; around three quarters of them were singletons. The ten largest clones represent 1.5% of the sample.

The donors were healthy, HIV-negative adults who had no recently reported acute infections or vaccinations. All donors were Caucasian adults living in Nashville, Tennessee, USA. Magnetic negative selection was used to enrich CD4+ T cells, after which naive cells were positively selected on CD45RA and the negative fraction became the memory subset. Blood was obtained by leukapheresis, after which PBMCs were separated by Ficoll-Histopaque density gradient centrifugation and cryopreserved in liquid nitrogen vapor phase. Analytical flow cytometry was used to check the purity and quantity of every magnetically sorted T cell population. Genomic DNA was isolated from each sorted fraction and quantified by UV absorbance on a Nanodrop 2000c. This clone was recorded once. Its antigen is not yet known. No quality values exist for individual bases; no much larger clone is one base distant.

The TCR originated in a man aged 18 to 35 in good health. The sample consisted of memory CD4+ T cells sorted from blood. The cell subset or site tag for this specimen amounts to: CD45RA-negative fraction. This receptor chain uses TRBV7-3 and TRBJ2-1; TRBD2 matches 8 bases in the middle. The CDR3 reads CASSQGISGGKQFF. The nucleotide sequence reads TGTGCCAGCAGCCAAGGGATAAGCGGGGGCAAGCAGTTCTTC. Outside the CDR3, residues come from the reference TRBV7-3 and TRBJ2-1 proteins, so the full variable domain is: GAGVSQTPSNKVTEKGKYVELRCDPISGHTALYWYRQSLGQGPEFLIYFQGTGAADDSGLPNDRFFAVRPEGSVSTLKIQRTERGDSAVYLCASSQGISGGKQFFGPGTRLTVL.